This T cell receptor (beta chain) was profiled in a study of blood T cell repertoires in COVID-19. The wider study: The United States, Italy and Spain were the sources of the acute and convalescent COVID-19 samples.

J was trimmed by 4 bases and V by 0 bases; bases with no gene match: 10. Germline V gene data show CDR1 as SGHNT and CDR2 as YYREEE (reference sequence). The CDR3 spans 18 residues. Using immunoSEQ multiplex PCR, the repertoire was profiled, and TCRdb retains in-frame clones only, with some absent. The sample contains some 300,000 clones, roughly 90% of which appear only once. Contact with a PCR-confirmed or clinician-diagnosed COVID-19 case occurred within 2 weeks of entry. The receptor was isolated from a woman between 45 and 65 years old who had been exposed to COVID-19. J is TRBJ1-2 and V is TRBV5-4, with 12 bases lining up with TRBD1. Sequencing was done on a sample of PBMCs or T cells enriched from blood (not recorded which). The CDR3 DNA is TGTGCCAGCAGCTTGGCGGGGACAGGGGGCACTAACCGCTATGGCTACACCTTC. Amino acids: CASSLAGTGGTNRYGYTF.